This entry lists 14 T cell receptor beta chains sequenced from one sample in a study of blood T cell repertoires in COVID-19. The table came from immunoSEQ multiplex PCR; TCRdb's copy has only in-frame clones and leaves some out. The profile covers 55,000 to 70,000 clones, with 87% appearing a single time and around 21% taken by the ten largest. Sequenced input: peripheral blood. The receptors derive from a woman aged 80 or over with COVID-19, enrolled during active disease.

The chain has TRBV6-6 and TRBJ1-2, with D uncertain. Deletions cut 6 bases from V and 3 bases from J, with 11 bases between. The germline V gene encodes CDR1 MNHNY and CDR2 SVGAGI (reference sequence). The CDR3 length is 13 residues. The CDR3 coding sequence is TGTGCCAGCAGCGAACAGTATCACTATGGCTACACCTTC. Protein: CASSEQYHYGYTF.

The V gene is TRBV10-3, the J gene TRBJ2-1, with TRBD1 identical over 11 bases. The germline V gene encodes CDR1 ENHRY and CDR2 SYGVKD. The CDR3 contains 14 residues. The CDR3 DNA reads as TGTGCATCCGGGGACAGGGGGGCGGACAATGAGCAGTTCTTC. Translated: CASGDRGADNEQFF.

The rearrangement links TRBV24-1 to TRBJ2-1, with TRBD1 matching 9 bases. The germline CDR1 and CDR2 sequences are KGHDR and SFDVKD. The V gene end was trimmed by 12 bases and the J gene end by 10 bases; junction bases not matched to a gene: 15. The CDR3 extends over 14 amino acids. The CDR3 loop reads CAPTGTGPFEEQFF. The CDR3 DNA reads TGTGCCCCAACCGGGACAGGGCCCTTCGAAGAGCAGTTCTTC.

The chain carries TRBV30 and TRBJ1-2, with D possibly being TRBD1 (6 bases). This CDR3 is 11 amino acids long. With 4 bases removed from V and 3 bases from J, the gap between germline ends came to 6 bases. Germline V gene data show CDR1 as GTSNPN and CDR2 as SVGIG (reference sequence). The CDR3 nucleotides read TGTGCCTGGACAGGGGACTATGGCTACACCTTC. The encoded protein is CAWTGDYGYTF.

CDR3 region: CASSPGGAGEKLFF. Here the CDR3 DNA reads TGCGCCAGCAGCCCGGGGGGCGCCGGTGAAAAACTGTTTTTT. V usage is TRBV5-1 and J usage is TRBJ1-4, with D possibly being TRBD1 (6 bases). The germline V and J ends were trimmed by 4 bases and 7 bases, with 14 bases remaining between them. This CDR3 comprises 14 residues. The germline V gene has CDR1 SGHRS and CDR2 YFSETQ.

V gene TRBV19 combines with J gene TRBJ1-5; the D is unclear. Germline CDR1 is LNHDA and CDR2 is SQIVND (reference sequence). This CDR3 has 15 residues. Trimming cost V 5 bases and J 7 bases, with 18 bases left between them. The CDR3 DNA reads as TGTGCCAGTAGTGACGAACGGGGAAAGCGGCAGCCCCAGCATTTT. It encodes CASSDERGKRQPQHF.

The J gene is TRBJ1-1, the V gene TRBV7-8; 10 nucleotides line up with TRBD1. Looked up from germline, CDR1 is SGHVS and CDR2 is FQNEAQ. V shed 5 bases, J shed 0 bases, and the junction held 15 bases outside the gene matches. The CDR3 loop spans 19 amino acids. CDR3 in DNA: TGTGCCAGCAGCCACATAAGGGGACAGGGGAAGACATTGAACACTGAAGCTTTCTTT. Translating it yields CASSHIRGQGKTLNTEAFF. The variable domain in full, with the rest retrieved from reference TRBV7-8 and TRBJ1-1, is GAGVSQSPRYKVAKRGQDVALRCDPISGHVSLFWYQQALGQGPEFLTYFQNEAQLDKSGLPSDRFFAERPEGSVSTLKIQRTQQEDSAVYLCASSHIRGQGKTLNTEAFFGQGTRLTVV.

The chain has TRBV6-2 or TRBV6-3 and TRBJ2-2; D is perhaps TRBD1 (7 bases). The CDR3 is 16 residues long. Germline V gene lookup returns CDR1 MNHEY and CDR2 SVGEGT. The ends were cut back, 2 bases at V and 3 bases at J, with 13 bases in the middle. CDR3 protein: CASSYRQGGYTGELFF. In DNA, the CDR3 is TGTGCCAGCAGTTACCGGCAGGGGGGCTACACCGGGGAGCTGTTTTTT.

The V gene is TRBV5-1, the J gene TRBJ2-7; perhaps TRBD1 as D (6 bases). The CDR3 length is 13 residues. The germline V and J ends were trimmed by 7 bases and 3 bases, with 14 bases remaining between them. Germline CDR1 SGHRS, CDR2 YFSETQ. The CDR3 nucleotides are TGCGCCAGCTCTCCAGCAGGGGTCTACGAGCAGTACTTC. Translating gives CASSPAGVYEQYF.

CDR3 nucleotide sequence: TGTGCCAGCAGCGTAGGAGGGGGGGCTAATGAAAAACTGTTTTTT. Amino acid sequence: CASSVGGGANEKLFF. The chain joins TRBV9 to TRBJ1-4; weak D call: TRBD1 (6 bases). Trimming shortened V by 0 bases and J by 3 bases, and 9 bases separated the two germline ends. Germline assignment: CDR1 SGDLS and CDR2 YYNGEE. This CDR3 is built from 15 residues.

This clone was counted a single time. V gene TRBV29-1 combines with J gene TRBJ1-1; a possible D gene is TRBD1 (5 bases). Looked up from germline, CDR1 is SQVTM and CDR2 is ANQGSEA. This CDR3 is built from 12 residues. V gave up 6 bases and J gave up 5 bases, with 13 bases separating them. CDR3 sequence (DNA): TGCAGCGTACCACCCGACAGTACTGAAGCTTTCTTT. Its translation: CSVPPDSTEAFF.

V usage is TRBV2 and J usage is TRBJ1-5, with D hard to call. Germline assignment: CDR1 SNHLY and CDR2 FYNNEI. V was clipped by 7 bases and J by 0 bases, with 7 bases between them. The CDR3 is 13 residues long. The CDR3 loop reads CASTADSNQPQHF. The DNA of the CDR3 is TGTGCCAGCACGGCGGATAGCAATCAGCCCCAGCATTTT. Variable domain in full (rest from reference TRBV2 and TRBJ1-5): EPEVTQTPSHQVTQMGQEVILRCVPISNHLYFYWYRQILGQKVEFLVSFYNNEISEKSEIFDDQFSVERPDGSNFTLKIRSTKLEDSAMYFCASTADSNQPQHFGDGTRLSIL.

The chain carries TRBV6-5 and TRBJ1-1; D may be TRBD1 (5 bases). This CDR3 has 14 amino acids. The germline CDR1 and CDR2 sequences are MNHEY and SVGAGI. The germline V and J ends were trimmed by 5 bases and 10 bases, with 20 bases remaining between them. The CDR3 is CASSPWGERGRAFF. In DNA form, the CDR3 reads TGTGCCAGCAGTCCCTGGGGGGAGCGGGGCAGAGCTTTCTTT.

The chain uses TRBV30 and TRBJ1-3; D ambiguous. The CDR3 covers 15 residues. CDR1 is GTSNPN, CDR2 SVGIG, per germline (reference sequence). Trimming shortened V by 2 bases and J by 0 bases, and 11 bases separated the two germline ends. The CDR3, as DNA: TGTGCCTGGAGTTTCGACATGAACTCTGGAAACACCATATATTTT. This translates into CAWSFDMNSGNTIYF. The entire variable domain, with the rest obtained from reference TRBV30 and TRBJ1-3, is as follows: SQTIHQWPATLVQPVGSPLSLECTVEGTSNPNLYWYRQAAGRGLQLLFYSVGIGQISSEVPQNLSASRPQDRQFILSSKKLLLSDSGFYLCAWSFDMNSGNTIYFGEGSWLTVV.